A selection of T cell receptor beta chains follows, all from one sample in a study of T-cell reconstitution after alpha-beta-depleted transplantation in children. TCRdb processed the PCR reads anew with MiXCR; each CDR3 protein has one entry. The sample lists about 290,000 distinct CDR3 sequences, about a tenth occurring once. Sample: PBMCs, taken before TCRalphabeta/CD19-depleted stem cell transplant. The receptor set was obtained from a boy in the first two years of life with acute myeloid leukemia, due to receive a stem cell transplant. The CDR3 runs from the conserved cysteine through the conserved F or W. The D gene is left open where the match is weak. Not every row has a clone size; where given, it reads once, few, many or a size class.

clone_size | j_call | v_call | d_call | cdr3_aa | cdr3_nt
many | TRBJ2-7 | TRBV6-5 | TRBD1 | CASSYSNGQGTGGPYEQYF | TGTGCCAGCAGTTACTCGAATGGGCAGGGAACAGGGGGCCCCTACGAGCAGTACTTC
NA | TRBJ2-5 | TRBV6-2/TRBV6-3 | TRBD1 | CASSYAGTGPQETQYF | TGTGCCAGCAGTTACGCCGGGACAGGGCCACAAGAGACCCAGTACTTC
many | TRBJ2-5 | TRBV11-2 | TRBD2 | CASSLTGGQETQYF | TGTGCCAGCAGCTTGACGGGGGGGCAAGAGACCCAGTACTTC
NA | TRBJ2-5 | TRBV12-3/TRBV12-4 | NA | CASSFDYVQETQYF | TGTGCCAGCAGTTTTGATTACGTACAAGAGACCCAGTACTTC
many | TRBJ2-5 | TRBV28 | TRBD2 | CASREGGETQYF | TGTGCCAGCAGGGAGGGAGGGGAGACCCAGTACTTC
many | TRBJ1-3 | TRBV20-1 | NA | CSARSSGNTIYF | TGCAGTGCTAGGAGCTCTGGAAACACCATATATTTT
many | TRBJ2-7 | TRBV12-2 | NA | CASRSGDTTYEQYF | TGTGCAAGTCGCTCCGGGGACACCACCTACGAGCAGTACTTC
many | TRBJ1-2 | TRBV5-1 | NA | CASSLAAGMRYGYTF | TGCGCCAGCAGCTTGGCCGCAGGGATGCGGTATGGCTACACCTTC
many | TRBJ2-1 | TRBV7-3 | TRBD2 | CASSLGPGLGVDEQFF | TGTGCCAGCAGCTTGGGACCGGGACTAGGGGTTGATGAGCAGTTCTTC
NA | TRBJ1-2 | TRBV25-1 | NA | CASGLLGTNYGYTF | TGTGCCAGCGGGTTATTGGGCACTAACTATGGCTACACCTTC
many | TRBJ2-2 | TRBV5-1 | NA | CASTLRGNTGELFF | TGCGCCAGCACCTTGCGGGGGAACACCGGGGAGCTGTTTTTT
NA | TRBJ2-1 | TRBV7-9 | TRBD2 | CASSRRLAGVGYNEQFF | TGTGCCAGCAGCCGGCGACTAGCAGGAGTTGGGTACAATGAGCAGTTCTTC
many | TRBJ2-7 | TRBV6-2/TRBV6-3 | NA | CASSYPTSGGIVNEQYF | TGTGCCAGCAGTTACCCCACCAGCGGAGGCATCGTCAACGAGCAGTACTTC
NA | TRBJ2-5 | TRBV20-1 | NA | CSAARARGIETQYF | TGCAGTGCTGCTCGGGCCAGGGGTATAGAGACCCAGTACTTC
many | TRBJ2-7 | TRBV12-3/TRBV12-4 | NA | CASSLSGATLYEQYF | TGTGCCAGCAGTTTGTCCGGGGCGACCCTCTACGAGCAGTACTTC
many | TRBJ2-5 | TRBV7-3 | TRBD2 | CASSLTPLGYESGSKETQYF | TGTGCCAGCAGCTTAACGCCATTGGGTTATGAGAGCGGGAGCAAAGAGACCCAGTACTTC
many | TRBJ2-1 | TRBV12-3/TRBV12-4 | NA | CASSLGGWYNEQFF | TGTGCCAGCAGTTTAGGGGGCTGGTACAATGAGCAGTTCTTC
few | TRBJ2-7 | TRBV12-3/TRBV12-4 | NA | CASSFVPASYEQYF | TGTGCCAGCAGCTTCGTCCCGGCCAGCTACGAGCAGTACTTC
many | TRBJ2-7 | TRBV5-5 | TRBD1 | CASSSLPGTGPYEQYF | TGTGCCAGCAGCTCATTACCCGGGACAGGACCCTACGAGCAGTACTTC
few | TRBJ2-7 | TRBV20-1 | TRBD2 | CSASSGLHEQYF | TGCAGTGCTAGTAGCGGGCTCCACGAGCAGTACTTC
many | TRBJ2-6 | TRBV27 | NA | CASTPRGDSGANVLTF | TGTGCCAGCACCCCACGCGGAGACTCTGGGGCCAACGTCCTGACTTTC
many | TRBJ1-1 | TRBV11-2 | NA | CASSLIYLRNTEAFF | TGTGCCAGCAGCTTGATTTATCTGCGGAACACTGAAGCTTTCTTT
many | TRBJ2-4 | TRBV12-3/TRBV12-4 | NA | CASSLGVLAKNIQYF | TGTGCCAGCAGTTTAGGGGTTTTAGCGAAAAACATTCAGTACTTC
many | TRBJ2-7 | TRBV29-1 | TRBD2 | CSGGLERGTYEQYF | TGCAGCGGTGGGCTAGAGCGGGGGACCTACGAGCAGTACTTC
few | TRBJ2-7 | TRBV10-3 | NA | CATRDISYEQYF | TGTGCCACCCGGGACATCTCCTACGAGCAGTACTTC
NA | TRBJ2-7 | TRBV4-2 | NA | CASGPRVTYEQYF | TGTGCCAGCGGCCCCCGGGTCACCTACGAGCAGTACTTC
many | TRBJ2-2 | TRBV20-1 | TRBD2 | CSATRPSRSGALTGELFF | TGCAGTGCTACAAGGCCCTCGCGGAGCGGGGCCCTCACCGGGGAGCTGTTTTTT
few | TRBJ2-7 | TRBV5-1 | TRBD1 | CASSLAADRVLDEQYF | TGCGCCAGCAGCTTGGCTGCGGACAGGGTCCTCGACGAGCAGTACTTC
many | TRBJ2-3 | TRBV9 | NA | CASSGDYTDTQYF | TGTGCCAGCAGCGGGGATTACACAGATACGCAGTATTTT
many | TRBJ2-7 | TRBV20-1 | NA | CSARDHRLGGRDLRNEQYF | TGCAGTGCTAGAGATCACAGGCTTGGAGGTAGGGACCTCAGGAACGAGCAGTACTTC
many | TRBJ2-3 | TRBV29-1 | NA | CSVDSSTDTQYF | TGCAGCGTTGATTCTAGCACAGATACGCAGTATTTT
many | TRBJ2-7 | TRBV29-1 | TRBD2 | CSVETSGVGYEQYF | TGCAGCGTTGAGACTAGCGGGGTAGGCTACGAGCAGTACTTC
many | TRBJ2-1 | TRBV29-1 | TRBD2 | CSVEDEGVRLAGSYNEQFF | TGCAGCGTTGAAGATGAGGGGGTGAGGCTAGCGGGCTCCTACAATGAGCAGTTCTTC